A selection of T cell receptor beta chains follows, all from one sample in a study of T cell repertoires in cytomegalovirus infection. These TCRs are of unknown antigen specificity. One entry per CDR3 protein results from TCRdb running MiXCR on the reads. The sample includes approximately 300,000 distinct CDR3 sequences, almost 30% of them seen just once. Sequences were derived from cultured PBMCs, sampled from culture after CMV antigen stimulation. These receptors came from a human donor in good health (CMV status not recorded). Some clones in this sample may be carry-over from other donors' samples. Each CDR3 is given with its conserved first and last residue. A D gene is named only where the DNA matches it firmly. For some rows the clone size is stated as once, few or many, or as a class when expanded; others skip it.

J gene,D gene,V gene,clone size,CDR3 DNA,CDR3 protein
TRBJ2-1,TRBD2,TRBV7-9,.,TGTGCCAGCAGCCTTAGCGGGGGGGCCAATGAGCAGTTCTTC,CASSLSGGANEQFF
TRBJ2-3,TRBD1,TRBV7-8,few,TGTGCCAGCAGCCACTCTGGGACAGGGAAGACTACGCAGTATTTT,CASSHSGTGKTTQYF
TRBJ1-1,.,TRBV5-4,.,TGTGCCAGCAGCGCCCGGGGCGGGGACACTGAAGCTTTCTTT,CASSARGGDTEAFF
TRBJ2-5,TRBD2,TRBV19,.,TGTGCCAGTAGTACTAAGCGGGGGGCAACCGTGGAGACCCAGTACTTC,CASSTKRGATVETQYF
TRBJ2-2,TRBD2,TRBV20-1,.,TGCAGTGCTAGAGATCCCGGACTAGCGGGACACACCGGGGAGCTGTTTTTT,CSARDPGLAGHTGELFF
TRBJ1-2,TRBD1,TRBV7-8,.,TGTGCCAGCAGCCGGACAGGGGGGAACTATGGCTACACCTTC,CASSRTGGNYGYTF
TRBJ2-1,TRBD2,TRBV7-3,many,TGTGCCAGCAGCCCTAGGGGAGGGAGAAGTAACAATGAGCAGTTCTTC,CASSPRGGRSNNEQFF
TRBJ2-1,TRBD2,TRBV7-8,.,TGTGCCAGCAGCTCCACTTCGAATCGACTAGCGGGGGGCAGTGAGCAGTTCTTC,CASSSTSNRLAGGSEQFF
TRBJ2-1,TRBD2,TRBV7-2,many,TGTGCCAGCAGCTTGGGCGGGAGGGCCGCCTACAATGAGCAGTTCTTC,CASSLGGRAAYNEQFF
TRBJ1-4,.,TRBV11-2,.,TGTGCCAGCAGCTTAGTGGAGCGGCTGGATGAAAAACTGTTTTTT,CASSLVERLDEKLFF
TRBJ1-6,.,TRBV20-1,.,TGCAGTGCTAGACCACAATTGGCACCCCTCCACTTT,CSARPQLAPLHF
TRBJ1-1,.,TRBV28,.,TGTGCCAGCAGTCACCCTACCCTGAACACTGAAGCTTTCTTT,CASSHPTLNTEAFF
TRBJ2-5,TRBD2,TRBV3-1,few,TGTGCCAGCAGCCACACTAGCGGGGGCCGACAAGAGACCCAGTACTTC,CASSHTSGGRQETQYF
TRBJ2-3,TRBD2,TRBV7-2,few,TGTGCCAGCAGCAACACGCTAGCTAGGACTAGCTATACGCAGTATTTT,CASSNTLARTSYTQYF
TRBJ2-1,TRBD1,TRBV4-2,few,TGTGCCAGCAGCCAGCCCCGGACAGGAATTTTCTACAATGAGCAGTTCTTC,CASSQPRTGIFYNEQFF
TRBJ2-1,.,TRBV12-3/TRBV12-4,.,TGTGCCAGCAGTTTAAGGGCTTTCATTTACAATGAGCAGTTCTTC,CASSLRAFIYNEQFF
TRBJ2-3,.,TRBV20-1,few,TGCAGTGCTAGAGACCGTCCCATGGCAGATACGCAGTATTTT,CSARDRPMADTQYF
TRBJ2-5,.,TRBV7-6,few,TGTGCCAGCAGGCCGAGGGGGGGTCGAGAGACCCAGTACTTC,CASRPRGGRETQYF
TRBJ1-1,.,TRBV7-3,.,TGTGCCAGCAGCACATCAAAACCCGGGTGGACTGAAGCTTTCTTT,CASSTSKPGWTEAFF
TRBJ2-5,.,TRBV6-5,.,TGTGCCAGCAGTTATTCCGGGACCCAAGAGACCCAGTACTTC,CASSYSGTQETQYF
TRBJ2-1,.,TRBV6-8,.,TGTGCCAGCAGTACCCAGGGGGGCAATGAGCAGTTCTTC,CASSTQGGNEQFF
TRBJ1-4,.,TRBV4-1,.,TGCGCCAGCAGCCAACGACAGATTAATGAAAAACTGTTTTTT,CASSQRQINEKLFF
TRBJ1-6,.,TRBV7-6,few,TGTGCCAGCAGTTCAGGGGCCTCCTATAATTCACCCCTCCACTTT,CASSSGASYNSPLHF
TRBJ1-1,TRBD1,TRBV13,few,TGTGCCAGCAGCTCCGACCGACAGGGGGGCACTGAAGCTTTCTTT,CASSSDRQGGTEAFF
TRBJ2-2,.,TRBV2,.,TGTGCCAGCACTAGGGACGCAAACACCGGGGAGCTGTTTTTT,CASTRDANTGELFF
TRBJ2-3,TRBD2,TRBV27,.,TGTGCCAGCAGTTCCCAGACTAGCGGGGGGTCCTCCTATAGCACAGATACGCAGTATTTT,CASSSQTSGGSSYSTDTQYF
TRBJ1-3,.,TRBV29-1,.,TGCAGCGCCATCTCTGGAAACACCATATATTTT,CSAISGNTIYF
TRBJ2-2,.,TRBV11-3,.,TGTGCCAGCAGCCCGGGGCGGGGGGAGCTGTTTTTT,CASSPGRGELFF
TRBJ2-7,.,TRBV19,few,TGTGCCAGTAGTACGGGACTTTACTACGAGCAGTACTTC,CASSTGLYYEQYF
TRBJ1-1,.,TRBV7-3,.,TGTGCCAGCAGCTTAACCCCCGGGACCAGGCCCACTGAAGCTTTCTTT,CASSLTPGTRPTEAFF
TRBJ2-1,TRBD2,TRBV5-6,.,TGTGCCAGCAGCTCTAGGCAGGGAGGGGATGAGCAGTTCTTC,CASSSRQGGDEQFF
TRBJ2-7,TRBD1,TRBV7-1,.,TGTGCCAGCAGCCGGACAGGGTCCGACGAGCAGTACTTC,CASSRTGSDEQYF
TRBJ2-7,.,TRBV9,.,TGTGCCAGCAGCGCCTCTTCGAAGCGGAGACCCTACGAGCAGTACTTC,CASSASSKRRPYEQYF
TRBJ2-7,.,TRBV12-3/TRBV12-4,.,TGTGCCAGCAGTGGGCGATTACAGGGACCAGAATACGAGCAGTACTTC,CASSGRLQGPEYEQYF
TRBJ2-7,TRBD1,TRBV20-1,.,TGCAGTGCTCATACGGGACAGGGCTACTACGAGCAGTACTTC,CSAHTGQGYYEQYF
TRBJ2-1,.,TRBV6-1,.,TGTGCCAGCAGTGTCGGACTCCAGCAGTTCTTC,CASSVGLQQFF
TRBJ1-1,.,TRBV4-1,.,TGCGCCAGCAGCCAAAAACAGGTTCATAACACTGAAGCTTTCTTT,CASSQKQVHNTEAFF
TRBJ2-2,TRBD2,TRBV7-3,.,TGTGCCAGCAGCGGGGCTAGCGGGGGCCTAAACACCGGGGAGCTGTTTTTT,CASSGASGGLNTGELFF
TRBJ2-1,TRBD1,TRBV6-1,.,TGTGCCAGCATCCAGGGGGTCAATGAGCAGTTCTTC,CASIQGVNEQFF
TRBJ1-5,.,TRBV12-3/TRBV12-4,.,TGTGCCAGCAGTTTAGGACGGTTGGGACAGCCCCAGCATTTT,CASSLGRLGQPQHF
TRBJ2-7,TRBD2,TRBV19,.,TGTGCCAGTAGTATAGGGCGCGGGGGGCAAGGCTACGAGCAGTACTTC,CASSIGRGGQGYEQYF
TRBJ2-7,TRBD1,TRBV5-1,.,TGCGCCAGCAGCTCAGCGACAGGGGGCAAAGGATTTTCCTACGAGCAGTACTTC,CASSSATGGKGFSYEQYF
TRBJ2-1,TRBD2,TRBV15,many,TGTGCCACCAGCAGAGACTACAGAAGCGGGGGGCTACTCAATGAGCAGTTCTTC,CATSRDYRSGGLLNEQFF
TRBJ1-3,.,TRBV5-1,few,TGCGCCAGCAGCTTGGTCACGGGCCTGGAGGACACCATATATTTT,CASSLVTGLEDTIYF
TRBJ2-1,TRBD2,TRBV6-2/TRBV6-3,.,TGTGCCAGCACCGGGGGGGCTCCGGCTTACAATGAGCAGTTCTTC,CASTGGAPAYNEQFF
TRBJ2-7,TRBD2,TRBV7-8,many,TGTGCCAGCATTCGGCTTAGCGGGAGTTCCTACGAGCAGTACTTC,CASIRLSGSSYEQYF
TRBJ1-1,TRBD1,TRBV24-1,few,TGTGCCACCAGTGGGCGACAGGGCCACGGAGCTTTCTTT,CATSGRQGHGAFF
TRBJ1-5,.,TRBV6-1,few,TGTGCCAGCACCGCACAGGCTGGTGGCAATCAGCCCCAGCATTTT,CASTAQAGGNQPQHF
TRBJ2-3,.,TRBV7-3,.,TGTGCCAGCAGCTTTTCAGGGCTTGATACGCAGTATTTT,CASSFSGLDTQYF
TRBJ1-5,.,TRBV19,many,TGTGCCAGTAGTAAACTCCGGGGCTACCGGCATTTT,CASSKLRGYRHF